Each of the 17 T cell receptor beta chains below was sequenced from the same sample in a study of cytomegalovirus exposure and HLA in healthy donors. Researchers ran the PCR with 60 Vbeta and 13 Jbeta primers. Libraries were prepared by immunoSEQ multiplex PCR; TCRdb keeps only in-frame clonotypes and omits some of them. The sample records over 140,000 clones, just under 85% being singletons. The sample consisted of PBMCs. The receptors were sampled from a young man in good health and CMV-seropositive.

CDR3 loop: CASSDAVFTQYF. The CDR3 coding sequence is TGTGCCAGCAGTGATGCAGTCTTTACGCAGTATTTT. The chain combines TRBV6-5 with TRBJ2-3; D gene uncertain. The germline gives CDR1 MNHEY, CDR2 SVGAGI. The CDR3 contains 12 residues. V gave up 5 bases and J gave up 8 bases, with 11 bases separating them.

The chain joins TRBV2 to TRBJ2-3; 14 nucleotides match TRBD2. The CDR3 has 15 residues. Unmatched junction bases numbered 3, after V lost 8 bases and J lost 2 bases. CDR1 and CDR2 (germline): SNHLY, FYNNEI. The CDR3 sequence is CASQGLAGATDTQYF. Here the CDR3 DNA reads TGTGCCAGCCAGGGACTAGCGGGGGCCACAGATACGCAGTATTTT.

The genes are TRBV28 and TRBJ1-2, with TRBD1 matching 8 bases. The CDR3 has 14 amino acids. Germline trimming cut 2 bases from V and 5 bases from J; bases unmatched to any gene: 4. Germline lookup yields CDR1 MDHEN and CDR2 SYDVKM. CDR3 sequence (DNA): TGTGCCAGCAGTTTACAGGGGGCGGGGTATGGCTACACCTTC. Translation gives CASSLQGAGYGYTF.

V usage is TRBV27 and J usage is TRBJ2-5; possibly TRBD1 for D (6 bases). Trimming shortened V by 6 bases and J by 3 bases, and 11 bases separated the two germline ends. The germline gives CDR1 MNHEY, CDR2 SMNVEV (reference sequence). This CDR3 comprises 13 residues. The CDR3 sequence is CASRDRTEETQYF. DNA of the CDR3: TGTGCCAGCAGAGACAGGACCGAAGAGACCCAGTACTTC.

This clone was recorded once. This chain links TRBV27 with TRBJ2-1; TRBD2 is a possible D gene (7 bases). The CDR3 loop spans 15 amino acids. Trimming stripped 5 bases from V and 2 bases from J, with 13 bases between. Germline CDR1 reads MNHEY; CDR2 reads SMNVEV (reference sequence). CDR3 coding DNA: TGTGCCAGCAGTCCTTCCGGGGGGCCCTACAATGAGCAGTTCTTC. Its protein product is CASSPSGGPYNEQFF.

The V call is TRBV19, the J call TRBJ1-5; D is uncertain. Trimming stripped 5 bases from V and 2 bases from J, with 13 bases between. Germline values: CDR1 LNHDA, CDR2 SQIVND (reference sequence). CDR3 length equals 15 residues. The CDR3 loop is CASSFLAQGNQPQHF. CDR3 sequence (DNA): TGTGCCAGTAGTTTCCTCGCGCAGGGCAATCAGCCCCAGCATTTT.

The CDR3: CASSVGGGTSNQPQHF. CDR3 coding DNA: TGTGCCAGCAGCGTAGGAGGGGGCACCAGCAATCAGCCCCAGCATTTT. The V gene is TRBV9, the J gene TRBJ1-5, with 7 bases lining up with TRBD1. J gave up 1 base and V 0 bases, and 4 bases lay outside the gene matches. Germline V gene sequence: CDR1 SGDLS, CDR2 YYNGEE. The CDR3 is made up of 16 amino acids.

The chain is built from TRBV10-3 and TRBJ2-3; D may be TRBD1 (6 bases). V lost 4 bases, J lost 2 bases, and 13 bases lay in between. Germline V gene lookup returns CDR1 ENHRY and CDR2 SYGVKD. CDR3 length: 15 amino acids. The CDR3 region is CAISGDIGLTDTQYF. CDR3 coding DNA: TGTGCCATCAGTGGGGACATAGGGCTCACAGATACGCAGTATTTT.

The chain recombines TRBV27 with TRBJ2-7; 10 nucleotides line up with TRBD2. V lost 10 bases to trimming and J lost 5 bases; unmatched junction nucleotides: 11. The CDR3 length is 14 residues. CDR1 and CDR2 from the germline V gene are MNHEY and SMNVEV (reference sequence). As DNA, the CDR3 is TGTGCCACTTCCCGGCTAGCGGGAGTTGACGAGCAGTACTTC. It translates to CATSRLAGVDEQYF.

The V call is TRBV5-3, the J call TRBJ2-2, with 11 bases aligning to TRBD2. TRBV5-3 is an ORF for which the function is uncertain. V dropped 3 bases and J dropped 1; count of bases not matched to a gene: 5. This CDR3 contains 17 residues. The CDR3 is CARSSRTSGRNTGELFF. The DNA for the CDR3 is TGTGCCAGAAGCTCCCGGACTAGCGGGCGGAACACCGGGGAGCTGTTTTTT.

This clone has just one count. CDR3 loop: CASHREGQGNTEAFF. Written as DNA, the CDR3 is TGTGCCAGTCATAGGGAGGGCCAGGGGAACACTGAAGCTTTCTTT. The chain is built from TRBV19 and TRBJ1-1; D might be TRBD1 (5 bases). CDR3 length: 15 amino acids. Germline values: CDR1 LNHDA, CDR2 SQIVND (reference sequence). The V end was cut by 8 bases, the J end by 1 base, with 17 bases between.

V usage is TRBV6-7 and J usage is TRBJ1-1; D possibly corresponds to TRBD1 (5 bases). TRBV6-7 is sorted into the ORF group, with uncertain function. V was shortened by 5 bases and J by 0 bases, with 13 bases between the two germline ends. The CDR3 consists of 15 residues. The DNA for the CDR3 is TGTGCCAGCAGTACATGGGGGGGGGTGAACACTGAAGCTTTCTTT. Translated: CASSTWGGVNTEAFF.

The chain carries TRBV9 and TRBJ2-1, with D tentatively TRBD1 (6 bases). The germline V and J ends were trimmed by 2 bases and 5 bases, with 8 bases remaining between them. The CDR3 consists of 13 residues. Germline assignment: CDR1 SGDLS and CDR2 YYNGEE. Written as DNA, the CDR3 is TGTGCCAGCAGCGTTCGACAGGACAATGAGCAGTTCTTC. Translating it yields CASSVRQDNEQFF.

The chain is built from TRBV27 and TRBJ2-1; 8 bases are shared with TRBD1. The junction had 14 bases not matched to a gene; V was cut back by 2 bases and J by 8 bases. Germline values: CDR1 MNHEY, CDR2 SMNVEV (reference sequence). This CDR3 comprises 17 residues. CDR3 amino acids: CASSLRPGQARLDEQFF. CDR3 nucleotide sequence: TGTGCCAGCAGTTTAAGGCCGGGACAGGCCCGTCTAGATGAGCAGTTCTTC.

CDR3 amino acids: CASSSRGSYEQYF. The CDR3 DNA is TGTGCCAGCAGCTCACGCGGGTCCTACGAGCAGTACTTC. This chain connects TRBV11-3 to TRBJ2-7; possible D gene TRBD2, 5 bases. Trimming took 4 bases from V and 1 from J, leaving 8 bases between them. The CDR3 is made up of 13 amino acids. Germline V gives CDR1 SGHNT, CDR2 YENEEA.

This chain uses TRBV7-7 with TRBJ2-3; 10 bases agree with TRBD2. J lost 3 bases, V lost 3 bases, and 6 bases had no gene match. The CDR3 totals 16 residues. Germline V gene lookup returns CDR1 SSHAT and CDR2 FNYEAQ (reference sequence). CDR3 residues: CASSLVAGGGTDTQYF. The DNA for the CDR3 is TGTGCCAGCAGCTTGGTAGCGGGAGGCGGGACAGATACGCAGTATTTT.

The rearrangement links TRBV28 to TRBJ1-2, with 8 bases fitting TRBD1. J gave up 8 bases and V 3 bases, and 5 bases lay outside the gene matches. This CDR3 contains 13 residues. In germline, CDR1 is MDHEN, CDR2 SYDVKM. The chain's CDR3 is CASSLGQARGYTF. The DNA of the CDR3 is TGTGCCAGCAGTTTGGGACAGGCCCGGGGCTACACCTTC.